A selection of T cell receptor beta chains follows, all from one sample in a study of T cells expressing NK-cell markers. TCRdb re-called the 5' RACE reads and gives one entry per CDR3 protein, without DNA. Its clone listing holds some 150,000 distinct CDR3 sequences. The source material was blood T cells: a sorted CD56 or NKG2C T cell subset, CD4+ or CD8+ T cells, or bulk PBMC T cells (not recorded which). The receptors come from a man younger than 30 in good health. Both conserved end residues are part of each CDR3.

CASSVGDEGHNEQFF	TRBJ2-1	TRBV9
CASSISVQPQHF	TRBJ1-5	TRBV19
CASSLGSTRADYGYTF	TRBJ1-2	TRBV5-4
CASRAESGAYGYTF	TRBJ1-2	TRBV25-1
CASSDPGRWDGQFF	TRBJ2-1	TRBV10-2
CASSQDFAGDTEQYF	TRBJ2-7	TRBV4-3
CASSLPREGPDTGELFF	TRBJ2-2	TRBV7-2
CASSMSSFNQPQHF	TRBJ1-5	TRBV19
CASSYSLAGVGGIYEQFF	TRBJ2-1	TRBV6-2/TRBV6-3
CASSLVVWQGHEKLFF	TRBJ1-4	TRBV11-2